The rows below give T cell receptor beta chains drawn from one sample of a study of T cell changes during pregnancy in multiple sclerosis. The protocol was immunoSEQ multiplex PCR, while the TCRdb copy is restricted to in-frame clones and leaves out a portion. This table holds 45,000 to 55,000 clones, just over 85% found once. Sequenced here: CD4+ T cells from peripheral blood mononuclear cells, sampled in the second trimester of pregnancy. Receptors were obtained from a female donor with multiple sclerosis, enrolled in a pregnancy study. The CDR3 runs from the conserved cysteine through the conserved F or W. The D gene is left open where the match is weak. Clone size, where shown, is once, few, many, or a class for clones that have expanded.

V	J	size	D	DNA	CDR3
TRBV9	TRBJ2-7	-	-	TGTGCCAGCAGCCAAGACGCAGGGATCCTATACGAGCAGTACTTC	CASSQDAGILYEQYF
TRBV7-2	TRBJ2-7	-	-	TGTGCCAGCAGCGTCGGACTTATAATCAACTACGAGCAGTACTTC	CASSVGLIINYEQYF
TRBV5-6	TRBJ2-3	-	-	TGTGCCAGCAGCTTATTTCTCAGGAGCACAGATACGCAGTATTTT	CASSLFLRSTDTQYF
TRBV9	TRBJ2-3	-	TRBD1	TGTGCCAGCAGCACGGGACAGCTGAGCACAGATACGCAGTATTTT	CASSTGQLSTDTQYF
TRBV4-3	TRBJ1-2	few	TRBD1	TGCGCCAGCAGCCAAGATAGGGGACAGGGAGGCTACACCTTC	CASSQDRGQGGYTF
TRBV19	TRBJ1-2	-	TRBD1	TGTGCCAGTTGGACAGGTTTGCGTGATGGCTACACCTTC	CASWTGLRDGYTF
TRBV18	TRBJ2-5	-	TRBD1	TGTGCCAGCTCACCAGGACAGGTTGCAAGGGAGACCCAGTACTTC	CASSPGQVARETQYF
TRBV6-5	TRBJ2-4	-	TRBD1	TGTGCCAGCAGTTCGACAGGGGACATTCAGTACTTC	CASSSTGDIQYF
TRBV5-6	TRBJ2-7	-	TRBD2	TGTGCCAGCAGCTCGGGGAGGGCCCAGGTGGAGCAGTACTTC	CASSSGRAQVEQYF
TRBV7-7	TRBJ2-2	-	TRBD1	TGTGCCAGCAGCGCCGGGACAGGGGCTTTCCGGGAGCTGTTTTTT	CASSAGTGAFRELFF
TRBV4-3	TRBJ2-4	-	TRBD1	TGCGCCAGCAGCCAAGGGCCTACAGGGGTAGACATTCAGTACTTC	CASSQGPTGVDIQYF
TRBV5-1	TRBJ1-3	-	TRBD1	TGCGCCAGCAGCTCCCGGACAGGGAGGGTGGACACCATATATTTT	CASSSRTGRVDTIYF
TRBV7-2	TRBJ2-5	-	TRBD2	TGTGCCAGCAGCTTAGCAGGGGTGGGACTAGCGGGTCCCCAAGAGACCCAGTACTTC	CASSLAGVGLAGPQETQYF
TRBV5-4	TRBJ2-1	-	TRBD2	TGTGCCAGCAGCTTAAATCGGGAGGAGTTCTTC	CASSLNREEFF
TRBV18	TRBJ1-5	few	-	TGTGCCAGCTCACCCGAGGGCGAGGTGTCCCAGCATTTT	CASSPEGEVSQHF
TRBV14	TRBJ2-1	-	-	TGTGCCAGCAGCCAAGATTTTTCGAGCTCCTACAATGAGCAGTTCTTC	CASSQDFSSSYNEQFF
TRBV2	TRBJ2-7	once	-	TGTGCCAGCAGTGAATTCCGGAGATACGAGCAGTACTTC	CASSEFRRYEQYF
TRBV7-2	TRBJ2-1	-	-	TGTGCCAGCAGCTTAGCCGTTCTATTGAATGAGCAGTTCTTC	CASSLAVLLNEQFF
TRBV6-6	TRBJ1-3	-	-	TGTGCCAGCAGGAAGGCGGGGGAGGCCATCGGAAACACCATATATTTT	CASRKAGEAIGNTIYF
TRBV10-3	TRBJ2-7	-	-	TGTGCCATCAGCCTCCGAGGAGGAGTCTACGAGCAGTACTTC	CAISLRGGVYEQYF
TRBV10-2	TRBJ2-1	-	TRBD2	TGCGCCAGCAAGATAGGGCTAGCGGGCCTTGAGCAGTTCTTC	CASKIGLAGLEQFF
TRBV5-1	TRBJ2-7	few	TRBD2	TGCGCCAGCAGCACTTCCCTTCCGGGAGGGTTCGAGCAGTACTTC	CASSTSLPGGFEQYF
TRBV11-3	TRBJ2-7	-	TRBD2	TGTGCCAGCAGCCCAGGACTAGTAGGAGTCTACGAGCAGTACTTC	CASSPGLVGVYEQYF
TRBV19	TRBJ2-5	-	-	TGTGCCAGTTCCGAAGCGCTTTGGGAGACCCAGTACTTC	CASSEALWETQYF
TRBV6-5	TRBJ2-5	-	TRBD2	TGTGCCAGCAGTCCAAGGACTAGCGGGGGGCAAACCCAGTACTTC	CASSPRTSGGQTQYF